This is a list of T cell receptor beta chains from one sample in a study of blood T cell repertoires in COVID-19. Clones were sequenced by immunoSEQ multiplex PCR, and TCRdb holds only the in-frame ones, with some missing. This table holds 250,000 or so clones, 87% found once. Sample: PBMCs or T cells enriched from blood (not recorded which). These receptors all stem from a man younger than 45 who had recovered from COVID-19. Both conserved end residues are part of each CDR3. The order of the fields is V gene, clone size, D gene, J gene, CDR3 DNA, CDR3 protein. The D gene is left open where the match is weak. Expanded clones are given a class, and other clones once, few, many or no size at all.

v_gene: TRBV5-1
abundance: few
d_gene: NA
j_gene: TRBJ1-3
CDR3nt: TGCGCCAGCAGCTTGGACCTCTACTCTGGAAACACCATATATTTT
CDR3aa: CASSLDLYSGNTIYF

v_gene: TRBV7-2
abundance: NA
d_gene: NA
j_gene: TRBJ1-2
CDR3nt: TGTGCCAGCAGCTTAAATTATGAAGGGAGGGACGGCTACACCTTC
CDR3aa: CASSLNYEGRDGYTF

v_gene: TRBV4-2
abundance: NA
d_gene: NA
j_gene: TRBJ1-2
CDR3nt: TGTGCCAGCAGCCTACTGGCTGGAGGGGACTATGGCTACACCTTC
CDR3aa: CASSLLAGGDYGYTF

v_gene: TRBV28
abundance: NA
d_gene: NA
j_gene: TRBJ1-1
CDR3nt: TGTGCCAGCAGTTTTGTTCAACTTGAAGCTTTCTTT
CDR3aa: CASSFVQLEAFF

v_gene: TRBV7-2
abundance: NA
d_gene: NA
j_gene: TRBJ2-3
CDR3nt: TGTGCCAGCAGCCCCATGCTCCTAGGAACAGATACGCAGTATTTT
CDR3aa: CASSPMLLGTDTQYF

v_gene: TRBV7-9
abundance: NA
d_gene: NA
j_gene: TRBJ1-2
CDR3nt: TGTGCCAGCAGCTCTCAGGATTATGGCTACACCTTC
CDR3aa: CASSSQDYGYTF

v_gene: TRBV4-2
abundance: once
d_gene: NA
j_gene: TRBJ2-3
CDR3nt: TGTGCCAGCAGCCAAGAACTCGCGGTTCGCAATACGCAGTATTTT
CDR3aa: CASSQELAVRNTQYF

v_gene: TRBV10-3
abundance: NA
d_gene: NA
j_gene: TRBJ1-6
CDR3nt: TGTGCCATCAGTGACTACTTTCCGCAACTACGGGAGGGTTATAATTCACCCCTCCACTTT
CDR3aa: CAISDYFPQLREGYNSPLHF

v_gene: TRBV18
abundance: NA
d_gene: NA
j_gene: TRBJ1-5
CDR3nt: TGTGCCAGCTCACCACCGGAGCTTCCCTATGGGCCCCAGCATTTT
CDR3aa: CASSPPELPYGPQHF

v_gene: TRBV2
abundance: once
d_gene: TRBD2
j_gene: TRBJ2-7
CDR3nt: TGTGCCAGCAGCCGGGGACTAGCGAACTACGAGCAGTACTTC
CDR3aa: CASSRGLANYEQYF

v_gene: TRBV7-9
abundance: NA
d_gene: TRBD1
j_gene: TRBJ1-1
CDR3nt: TGTGCCAGCATACAGGGGCACACTGAAGCTTTCTTT
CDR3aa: CASIQGHTEAFF

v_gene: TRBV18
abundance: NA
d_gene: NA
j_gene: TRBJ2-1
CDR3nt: TGTGCCAGCTCACCAAGCGTCCCCAAGCGAGGCTCCTACAATGAGCAGTTCTTC
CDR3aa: CASSPSVPKRGSYNEQFF

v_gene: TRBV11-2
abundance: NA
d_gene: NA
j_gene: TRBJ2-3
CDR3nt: TGTGCCAGCAGCAGATCGTCGGGGTACCTTTTAGATACGCAGTATTTT
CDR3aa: CASSRSSGYLLDTQYF

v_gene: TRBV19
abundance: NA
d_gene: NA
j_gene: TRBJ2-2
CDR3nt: TGTGCCAGTAGGCAACAGGGAGGGGGGACCGGGGAGCTGTTTTTT
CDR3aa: CASRQQGGGTGELFF

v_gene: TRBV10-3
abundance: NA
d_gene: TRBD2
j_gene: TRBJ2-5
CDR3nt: TGTGCCATCAGTGAGCGGACTAGCGGGGGGATTGCGACCCAGTACTTC
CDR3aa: CAISERTSGGIATQYF

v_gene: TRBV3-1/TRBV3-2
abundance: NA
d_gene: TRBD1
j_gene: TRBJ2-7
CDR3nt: TGTGCCAGCATATCGGGACAGTCCCCGTACGAGCAGTACTTC
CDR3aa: CASISGQSPYEQYF

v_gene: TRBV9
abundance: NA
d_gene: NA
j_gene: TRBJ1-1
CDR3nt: TGTGCCAGCAGCGTAGCTGGTGGAGGCACTGAAGCTTTCTTT
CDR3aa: CASSVAGGGTEAFF

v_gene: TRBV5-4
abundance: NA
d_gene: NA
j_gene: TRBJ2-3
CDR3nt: TGTGCCAGCAGACGACTAACCACAGATACGCAGTATTTT
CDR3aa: CASRRLTTDTQYF

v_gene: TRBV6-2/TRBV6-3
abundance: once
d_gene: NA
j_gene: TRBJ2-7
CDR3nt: TGTGCCAGCAGTTTACGTGACTTCTACGAGCAGTACTTC
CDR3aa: CASSLRDFYEQYF

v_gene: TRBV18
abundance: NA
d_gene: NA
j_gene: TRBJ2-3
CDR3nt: TGTGCCAGCTCACCACTAGGGCCCGGGGTAGATACGCAGTATTTT
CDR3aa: CASSPLGPGVDTQYF